The 32 T cell receptor beta chains in this list originate from one sample, sequenced in a study of CD8 T cells in Susac syndrome. With random hexamers, roughly 0.45 to 1 ug RNA was reverse transcribed. In TCRdb, the immunoSEQ multiplex PCR reads were re-called with MiXCR into one record per CDR3 protein. The sample consists of about 200,000 distinct CDR3 sequences, 90% to 95% of them appearing once. The sequenced material came from CD4+ T cells from PBMCs. Every receptor here comes from a human donor with multiple sclerosis.

V usage is TRBV9 and J usage is TRBJ2-7, with D possibly TRBD2 on 5 matching bases. This CDR3 comprises 15 residues. Germline values: CDR1 SGDLS, CDR2 YYNGEE. Trimming cost V 0 bases and J 4 bases, with 14 bases left between them. CDR3 nucleotides: TGTGCCAGCAGCGTAGGGGTGGGAGAAGAGTACGAGCAGTACTTC. It is translated as CASSVGVGEEYEQYF.

The chain employs TRBV12-3 or TRBV12-4 and TRBJ2-4, with TRBD2 matching 9 bases. V shed 4 bases and J 9 bases; nucleotides not matched to a gene: 10. There are 15 residues in the CDR3. CDR3 region: CASSSPGLAMGIQYF. In DNA form, the CDR3 reads TGTGCCAGCAGTTCCCCGGGACTAGCAATGGGCATTCAGTACTTC.

The chain has TRBV10-1 and TRBJ2-7; D is possibly TRBD2 (5 bases). Trimming left V 4 bases short and J 1 base short, with 8 bases between. This CDR3 contains 13 residues. Looked up from germline, CDR1 is WNHNN and CDR2 is SYGVQD (reference sequence). Written as DNA, the CDR3 is TGCGCCAGCAGTGGAGGGAATTCCTACGAGCAGTACTTC. Protein sequence: CASSGGNSYEQYF.

The chain joins TRBV29-1 to TRBJ1-1; a possible D gene is TRBD1 (5 bases). The germline V and J ends were trimmed by 7 bases and 0 bases, with 21 bases remaining between them. This CDR3 region has 16 residues. Germline CDR1 SQVTM, CDR2 ANQGSEA. CDR3 in amino acids: CSALPGRKGMNTEAFF. For the CDR3, the DNA is TGCAGCGCACTCCCCGGGAGAAAGGGGATGAACACTGAAGCTTTCTTT.

V gene TRBV27 combines with J gene TRBJ2-1; perhaps TRBD2 as D (7 bases). The CDR3 totals 15 residues. Trimming pared 5 bases from V and 5 bases from J, leaving 16 bases between. Germline loops: CDR1 MNHEY, CDR2 SMNVEV (reference sequence). The chain's CDR3 is CASSLSWGGHNEQFF. CDR3 in DNA: TGTGCCAGCAGTCTCTCTTGGGGGGGGCACAATGAGCAGTTCTTC.

This chain uses TRBV29-1 with TRBJ2-3; tentatively, D is TRBD2 (5 bases). Germline CDR1 is SQVTM and CDR2 is ANQGSEA. Trimming stripped 3 bases from V and 2 bases from J, with 6 bases between. There are 12 residues in the CDR3. This chain's CDR3 is CSVDSATDTQYF. CDR3 bases: TGCAGCGTTGATAGCGCCACAGATACGCAGTATTTT.

The V gene is TRBV7-9, the J gene TRBJ2-3; TRBD1 might be the D (5 bases). In germline, CDR1 is SEHNR, CDR2 FQNEAQ (reference sequence). V was clipped by 1 base and J by 5 bases, with 7 bases between them. The CDR3 covers 13 residues. The CDR3 here is CASSLGDRDTQYF. CDR3 DNA sequence: TGTGCCAGCAGCTTAGGTGACAGAGATACGCAGTATTTT. Supplemented by reference TRBV7-9 and TRBJ2-3, the full variable domain reads DTGVSQNPRHKITKRGQNVTFRCDPISEHNRLYWYRQTLGQGPEFLTYFQNEAQLEKSRLLSDRFSAERPKGSFSTLEIQRTEQGDSAMYLCASSLGDRDTQYFGPGTRLTVL.

The chain combines TRBV10-3 with TRBJ2-7, with D tentatively TRBD2 (6 bases). The CDR3 has 12 residues. V was pared by 10 bases and J by 7 bases, with 17 bases between. Germline V CDR1 and CDR2: ENHRY, SYGVKD. The CDR3 DNA reads TGTGCCACCGGCGGGGACCTGTGGGAGCAGTACTTC. This translates into CATGGDLWEQYF.

The genes are TRBV5-1 and TRBJ2-7; 7 bases are a match to TRBD1. V was clipped by 4 bases and J by 5 bases; unmatched bases: 6. CDR1 and CDR2 from the germline V gene are SGHRS and YFSETQ. CDR3 length equals 13 residues. This chain's CDR3 is CASSPGGRHEQYF. DNA of the CDR3: TGCGCCAGCAGCCCAGGGGGTCGCCACGAGCAGTACTTC.

The rearrangement links TRBV7-3 to TRBJ1-1, with a weak D call TRBD1 (6 bases). V was pared by 5 bases and J by 3 bases, with 16 bases between. The CDR3 length is 15 residues. Germline lookup yields CDR1 SGHTA and CDR2 FQGTGA. As DNA, the CDR3 is TGTGCCAGCAGCCAACACCCAGGGGCGGACACTGAAGCTTTCTTT. It is translated as CASSQHPGADTEAFF.

This chain connects TRBV12-3 or TRBV12-4 to TRBJ2-3; maybe TRBD1 (6 bases). With 8 bases removed from V and 2 bases from J, the gap between germline ends came to 14 bases. The CDR3 has 14 amino acids. This CDR3 reads CASSGTSSTDTQYF. The CDR3 region has the DNA TGTGCCAGCTCCGGGACATCTTCCACAGATACGCAGTATTTT.

The V gene is TRBV3-1, the J gene TRBJ1-1; D is unresolved. Trimming shortened V by 3 bases and J by 1 base, and 9 bases separated the two germline ends. Germline-derived CDR1 and CDR2 are LGHDT and YNNKEL (reference sequence). The CDR3 covers 14 residues. CDR3 nucleotides: TGTGCCAGCAGCCACGACCCACAGAACACTGAAGCTTTCTTT. Its protein product is CASSHDPQNTEAFF.

This clonotype has a single count. The chain has TRBV4-2 and TRBJ1-2; D gene uncertain. V shed 0 bases and J shed 8 bases, with 10 bases lying between them. This CDR3 is built from 13 residues. Germline V gene lookup returns CDR1 LGHNA and CDR2 YNFKEQ. The chain's CDR3 is CASSQDRGVGYTF. CDR3 nucleotide sequence: TGTGCCAGCAGCCAAGATCGTGGGGTCGGCTACACCTTC.

This sequence joins TRBV3-1 and TRBJ2-7, with D uncertain. CDR1 is LGHDT, CDR2 YNNKEL, per germline (reference sequence). The CDR3 has 14 residues. Trimming removed 4 bases from V and 5 bases from J, with 15 bases in between. The CDR3 DNA reads TGTGCCAGCAGCCTCCGACAAAACCGGAACGAGCAGTACTTC. It translates to CASSLRQNRNEQYF.

The chain recombines TRBV13 with TRBJ2-7; D unclear. Germline assignment: CDR1 PRHDT and CDR2 FYEKMQ (reference sequence). The CDR3 totals 13 residues. Trimming removed 1 base from V and 6 bases from J, with 10 bases in between. The CDR3 nucleotides are TGTGCCAGCAGCTTAGAGGGCCGGTCCGAGCAGTACTTC. Translated: CASSLEGRSEQYF.

The V gene is TRBV15, the J gene TRBJ2-7; D is possibly TRBD1 (5 bases). The CDR3 has 15 amino acids. The V end lost 0 bases, the J end lost 2 bases, and 11 bases lay between the germline ends. Germline lookup yields CDR1 LNHNV and CDR2 YYDKDF (reference sequence). CDR3 sequence reads: CATSRDLGRAYEQYF. The CDR3, as DNA: TGTGCCACCAGCAGAGATTTAGGCAGGGCCTACGAGCAGTACTTC.

The CDR3 sequence: CASSVIRGEQFF. CDR3 in DNA: TGTGCCAGCAGCGTGATCAGGGGCGAGCAGTTCTTC. V gene TRBV9 combines with J gene TRBJ2-1, with D possibly being TRBD1 (6 bases). Germline V lookup: CDR1 SGDLS, CDR2 YYNGEE. V dropped 2 bases and J dropped 10 bases, with 10 bases sitting between them. The CDR3 is 12 residues long.

The chain employs TRBV20-1 and TRBJ1-1; D is uncertain. The V and J ends lost 3 bases and 8 bases respectively, with 10 bases between them. In germline, CDR1 is DFQATT, CDR2 SNEGSKA (reference sequence). This CDR3 contains 11 residues. The CDR3 sequence is CSARLDREAFF. As DNA, the CDR3 is TGCAGTGCTAGGTTAGACCGCGAAGCTTTCTTT.

The chain is built from TRBV27 and TRBJ1-5; D not certain. Germline values: CDR1 MNHEY, CDR2 SMNVEV (reference sequence). CDR3 size: 15 residues. Trimming removed 3 bases from V and 2 bases from J, with 11 bases in between. The CDR3 spells CASSFDPWGNQPQHF. The CDR3 DNA sequence: TGTGCCAGCAGTTTTGACCCCTGGGGCAATCAGCCCCAGCATTTT.

The rearrangement uses TRBV9 and TRBJ2-1; either TRBD1 or TRBD2 may fit D (5 bases each). Germline V gene lookup returns CDR1 SGDLS and CDR2 YYNGEE. The CDR3 is 13 amino acids. V lost 5 bases and J lost 12, with 18 bases in between. The CDR3 sequence: CASSGGPAVGQFF. The CDR3 nucleotides read TGTGCCAGCAGTGGGGGACCGGCGGTTGGGCAGTTCTTC.

This chain uses TRBV3-1 with TRBJ2-7; a possible D gene is TRBD2 (6 bases). The CDR3 consists of 14 residues. The germline V and J ends were trimmed by 3 bases and 4 bases, with 13 bases remaining between them. Germline lookup yields CDR1 LGHDT and CDR2 YNNKEL (reference sequence). The CDR3 nucleotides are TGTGCCAGCAGCCATGCGTCGGGGACTTACGAGCAGTACTTC. It codes for CASSHASGTYEQYF.

The chain carries TRBV30 and TRBJ2-3; 7 nucleotides align to TRBD2. The CDR3 runs to 14 residues. Germline values: CDR1 GTSNPN, CDR2 SVGIG (reference sequence). Unmatched junction bases numbered 7, after V lost 2 bases and J lost 5 bases. The DNA for the CDR3 is TGTGCCTGGAGTAGCCGTGGGGGGGGAGATACGCAGTATTTT. Translating gives CAWSSRGGGDTQYF. Full variable domain (remainder filled in from reference TRBV30 and TRBJ2-3): SQTIHQWPATLVQPVGSPLSLECTVEGTSNPNLYWYRQAAGRGLQLLFYSVGIGQISSEVPQNLSASRPQDRQFILSSKKLLLSDSGFYLCAWSSRGGGDTQYFGPGTRLTVL.

This chain joins TRBV3-1 and TRBJ1-2; TRBD1 might be the D (5 bases). The CDR3 runs to 12 residues. Trimming removed 4 bases at V and 6 bases at J, with 9 bases between. The germline V gene has CDR1 LGHDT and CDR2 YNNKEL (reference sequence). CDR3 in amino acids: CASSRGEHGYTF. CDR3 DNA: TGTGCCAGCAGCCGGGGGGAGCATGGCTACACCTTC.

The chain joins TRBV4-1 to TRBJ2-1; either TRBD1 or TRBD2 may supply D (5 bases each). Trimming shortened V by 1 base and J by 12 bases, and 13 bases separated the two germline ends. The germline V gene encodes CDR1 MGHRA and CDR2 YSYEKL. This CDR3 contains 13 residues. CDR3 bases: TGCGCCAGCAGCCAAGCCCCTCAGGGAGTGCAGTTCTTC. Protein: CASSQAPQGVQFF.

The rearrangement links TRBV20-1 to TRBJ1-5; no reliable D call. Germline loops: CDR1 DFQATT, CDR2 SNEGSKA (reference sequence). V was clipped by 1 base and J by 11 bases, with 27 bases between them. The CDR3 loop spans 17 amino acids. The CDR3 nucleotides read TGCAGTGCTAGAGCGGTACCAGGCGGACCGAGCGTGTCGTCCCAGCATTTT. This gives the protein CSARAVPGGPSVSSQHF.

The CDR3 spells CASSQDTSGEEFF. The CDR3 nucleotides are TGTGCCAGCAGCCAAGACACCAGCGGAGAGGAGTTCTTC. The chain employs TRBV3-1 and TRBJ2-1, with a possible D match to TRBD2 (5 bases). Trimming stripped 0 bases from V and 14 bases from J, with 14 bases between. Per germline, CDR1 LGHDT and CDR2 YNNKEL (reference sequence). This CDR3 has 13 residues.

This sequence joins TRBV12-3 or TRBV12-4 and TRBJ1-4; perhaps TRBD1 as D (6 bases). The length of the CDR3 is 14 residues. V lost 5 bases to trimming and J lost 7 bases, with 14 bases between them. CDR3 amino acids: CASSLMGQGEKLFF. CDR3 coding DNA: TGTGCCAGCAGTCTAATGGGACAAGGTGAAAAACTGTTTTTT.

The sample holds one count of this clonotype. The chain joins TRBV4-1 to TRBJ1-2, with 8 positions matching TRBD1. J gave up 9 bases and V 4 bases, and 13 bases lay outside the gene matches. CDR1 MGHRA and CDR2 YSYEKL come from the germline V gene. This CDR3 spans 15 amino acids. CDR3: CASSPTGATFLRYTF. CDR3 bases: TGCGCCAGCAGCCCGACAGGGGCCACGTTTCTGCGCTACACCTTC.

The chain uses TRBV27 and TRBJ1-1, with D maybe TRBD1 (5 bases). The CDR3 has 14 amino acids. Trimming removed 5 bases from V and 3 bases from J, with 13 bases in between. Germline assignment: CDR1 MNHEY and CDR2 SMNVEV (reference sequence). CDR3 loop: CASSVYRQDTEAFF. DNA of the CDR3: TGTGCCAGCAGTGTATACAGGCAGGACACTGAAGCTTTCTTT.

The chain is built from TRBV4-1 and TRBJ1-1; D remains ambiguous. Trimming took 4 bases from V and 3 from J, leaving 18 bases between them. The CDR3 contains 16 residues. The V gene's germline CDR1 is MGHRA and CDR2 YSYEKL. CDR3 DNA: TGCGCCAGCAGCCCCCGGCCAAAGAGGGTCGACACTGAAGCTTTCTTT. Amino acids: CASSPRPKRVDTEAFF.

The rearrangement joins TRBV25-1 to TRBJ2-5; D may be TRBD1 (6 bases). The V end lost 7 bases, the J end lost 3 bases, and 15 bases lay between the germline ends. Germline values: CDR1 MGHDK, CDR2 SYGVNS. The CDR3 is 14 residues long. The CDR3 here is CASTLGGREETQYF. CDR3 nucleotide sequence: TGTGCCAGCACCCTAGGGGGTAGAGAAGAGACCCAGTACTTC.

The chain has TRBV5-1 and TRBJ2-1; D ambiguous. Trimming took 1 base from V and 5 from J, leaving 10 bases between them. Germline V gene lookup returns CDR1 SGHRS and CDR2 YFSETQ. This CDR3 spans 14 amino acids. The CDR3 region is CASSLTSIHNEQFF. Written as DNA, the CDR3 is TGCGCCAGCAGCTTGACGTCTATTCACAATGAGCAGTTCTTC.